A selection of T cell receptor beta chains follows, all from one sample in a study of T cell changes during pregnancy in multiple sclerosis. Profiling relied on immunoSEQ multiplex PCR, and the TCRdb table lists in-frame clones only, not all of them. Of about 68,000 clones detected, roughly 89% appear once; the ten largest clones hold 0.86%. The material sequenced was peripheral blood, taken in the second trimester of pregnancy. These receptors came from a female donor with multiple sclerosis, enrolled in a pregnancy study. Each CDR3 is given with its conserved first and last residue.

j_gene: TRBJ1-4
v_gene: TRBV4-3
CDR3aa: CASSPKRYEKLFF

j_gene: TRBJ2-3
v_gene: TRBV5-6
CDR3aa: CASSLDFTDTQYF

j_gene: TRBJ2-7
v_gene: TRBV19
CDR3aa: CASSVTGAVEQYF

j_gene: TRBJ2-1
v_gene: TRBV7-2
CDR3aa: CASSFAVDNEQFF

j_gene: TRBJ2-3
v_gene: TRBV19
CDR3aa: CASSMGQGPDTQYF

j_gene: TRBJ2-1
v_gene: TRBV15
CDR3aa: CATSRVLSLAGHNEQFF

j_gene: TRBJ2-3
v_gene: TRBV11-2
CDR3aa: CASSRSTSGGEQYF

j_gene: TRBJ2-5
v_gene: TRBV9
CDR3aa: CASSEGFRGRKTQYF

j_gene: TRBJ1-3
v_gene: TRBV30
CDR3aa: CAWSTRRGVGNTIYF

j_gene: TRBJ2-5
v_gene: TRBV7-2
CDR3aa: CASSLGGPTQETQYF

j_gene: TRBJ1-6
v_gene: TRBV6-5
CDR3aa: CASSYSTDDSPLHF

j_gene: TRBJ2-3
v_gene: TRBV29-1
CDR3aa: CSANRADTQYF

j_gene: TRBJ2-5
v_gene: TRBV7-6
CDR3aa: CASSSSGGPETQYF

j_gene: TRBJ2-1
v_gene: TRBV19
CDR3aa: CASSIGRLGEQFF

j_gene: TRBJ2-3
v_gene: TRBV2
CDR3aa: CASSGSSGGARTDTQYF

j_gene: TRBJ2-1
v_gene: TRBV10-3
CDR3aa: CASGEGGPYNEQFF

j_gene: TRBJ2-3
v_gene: TRBV19
CDR3aa: CASSTPTGTRAQYF

j_gene: TRBJ2-5
v_gene: TRBV10-3
CDR3aa: CAISVGTSPSETQYF

j_gene: TRBJ2-5
v_gene: TRBV7-7
CDR3aa: CASSLDSGGAATQYF

j_gene: TRBJ2-1
v_gene: TRBV7-9
CDR3aa: CASSLLHPSDNEQFF

j_gene: TRBJ1-4
v_gene: TRBV2
CDR3aa: CASSPGQINPTNEKLFF

j_gene: TRBJ1-2
v_gene: TRBV5-6
CDR3aa: CASSLVAGVLLYGYTF

j_gene: TRBJ2-3
v_gene: TRBV19
CDR3aa: CASSIDLWDTQYF

j_gene: TRBJ2-7
v_gene: TRBV13
CDR3aa: CASSFLSGGLSYEQYF

j_gene: TRBJ2-1
v_gene: TRBV5-1
CDR3aa: CASSLNLRGSGDEQFF

j_gene: TRBJ1-1
v_gene: TRBV19
CDR3aa: CASSLTGNTEAFF

j_gene: TRBJ2-3
v_gene: TRBV18
CDR3aa: CASSPISDTQYF

j_gene: TRBJ1-1
v_gene: TRBV7-8
CDR3aa: CASSRDRDTEAFF

j_gene: TRBJ1-4
v_gene: TRBV2
CDR3aa: CASSASWAGTTEKLFF

j_gene: TRBJ1-2
v_gene: TRBV5-5
CDR3aa: CASSLGRESEVNYGYTF

j_gene: TRBJ1-6
v_gene: TRBV5-6
CDR3aa: CASSLVTYSPLHF

j_gene: TRBJ2-7
v_gene: TRBV7-2
CDR3aa: CASSFIRGGGYEQYF

j_gene: TRBJ1-1
v_gene: TRBV5-8
CDR3aa: CASSLQDTEAFF

j_gene: TRBJ1-6
v_gene: TRBV7-2
CDR3aa: CASSLGRATYSPLHF

j_gene: TRBJ2-7
v_gene: TRBV7-2
CDR3aa: CASSFWSEVGYEQYF

j_gene: TRBJ2-2
v_gene: TRBV11-2
CDR3aa: CASSPTGPYGELFF

j_gene: TRBJ2-3
v_gene: TRBV7-9
CDR3aa: CASSPGVRDTQYF

j_gene: TRBJ1-2
v_gene: TRBV5-6
CDR3aa: CASSLAERVDYGYTF

j_gene: TRBJ2-2
v_gene: TRBV7-2
CDR3aa: CAGGRGEVGELFF

j_gene: TRBJ2-6
v_gene: TRBV19
CDR3aa: CASMRQGAGANVLTF

j_gene: TRBJ2-3
v_gene: TRBV5-6
CDR3aa: CASSLEAGGRVMTDTQYF

j_gene: TRBJ1-2
v_gene: TRBV12-5
CDR3aa: CASGSSAGEYYGYTF

j_gene: TRBJ1-1
v_gene: TRBV2
CDR3aa: CASSEAGRGATEAFF